Described below is a single T cell receptor beta chain sequence and its context. This entry belongs to a study of T-cell memory formation after mild COVID-19. V shed 4 bases, J shed 7 bases, and the junction held 8 bases outside the gene matches. CDR1 SGHRS and CDR2 YFSETQ come from the germline V gene. The CDR3 is made up of 16 amino acids. In TCRdb, the 5' RACE reads were re-called with MiXCR into one record per CDR3 protein. This table holds some 200,000 distinct CDR3 sequences, just over 9.5% found once. The receptor was isolated from a man aged 18-30 years who had mild COVID-19 (a few samples of this study predate the infection). Cell type and time point are not known. The chain couples TRBV5-1 to TRBJ2-2; 12 bases match TRBD2. Sequencing used PBMCs or a T cell subset sorted from them (not recorded which). CDR3 loop: CASSPGLAGGYGELFF. CDR3 sequence (DNA): TGCGCCAGCAGCCCGGGACTAGCGGGCGGGTACGGGGAGCTGTTTTTT. The full variable domain, its missing parts supplied by reference TRBV5-1 and TRBJ2-2, is KAGVTQTPRYLIKTRGQQVTLSCSPISGHRSVSWYQQTPGQGLQFLFEYFSETQRNKGNFPGRFSGRQFSNSRSEMNVSTLELGDSALYLCASSPGLAGGYGELFFGEGSRLTVL.